The 4 T cell receptor beta chains reported below all come from one sample, sequenced in a study of cytomegalovirus exposure and HLA in healthy donors. PCR amplification relied on 60 Vbeta primers (plus 13 Jbeta primers). Data came from immunoSEQ multiplex PCR; TCRdb stores just in-frame clones and leaves some out. The sample includes around 150,000 clones, roughly 81% seen only once; the top ten take roughly 2.1%. The material sequenced was PBMCs. Source of these receptors: a man aged 18 to 30 in good health and CMV-seropositive.

This chain links TRBV11-3 with TRBJ2-2; 10 nucleotides match TRBD2. From germline, CDR1 is SGHNT and CDR2 YENEEA. V shed 2 bases and J 2 bases; nucleotides not matched to a gene: 2. This CDR3 is 16 amino acids long. As DNA, the CDR3 is TGTGCCAGCAGCTTATTAGCGGGGGGAAACACCGGGGAGCTGTTTTTT. Encoded protein: CASSLLAGGNTGELFF. Supplemented by reference TRBV11-3 and TRBJ2-2, the full variable domain reads EAGVVQSPRYKIIEKKQPVAFWCNPISGHNTLYWYLQNLGQGPELLIRYENEEAVDDSQLPKDRFSAERLKGVDSTLKIQPAELGDSAVYLCASSLLAGGNTGELFFGEGSRLTVL.

The rearrangement links TRBV5-1 to TRBJ1-2; 8 bases fit TRBD1. Germline loops: CDR1 SGHRS, CDR2 YFSETQ. Trimming removed 4 bases from V and 6 bases from J; junction bases left unmatched: 8. The CDR3 contains 14 residues. The chain's CDR3 is CASSTGQGMDGYTF. The CDR3 nucleotides read TGCGCCAGCAGCACTGGACAGGGAATGGATGGCTACACCTTC. Looking up the rest from reference TRBV5-1 and TRBJ1-2 gives the full variable domain: KAGVTQTPRYLIKTRGQQVTLSCSPISGHRSVSWYQQTPGQGLQFLFEYFSETQRNKGNFPGRFSGRQFSNSRSEMNVSTLELGDSALYLCASSTGQGMDGYTFGSGTRLTVV.

This clone was recorded once. V and J are TRBV6-6 and TRBJ1-1; tentative D call: TRBD1 (6 bases). Trimming took off 6 bases at V and 11 bases at J, with 13 bases between the two ends. This CDR3 has 11 residues. Germline CDR1 MNHNY, CDR2 SVGAGI (reference sequence). CDR3 amino acids: CASRQGQGAFF. The DNA for the CDR3 is TGTGCCAGCAGACAGGGCCAAGGGGCTTTCTTT.

This clone was observed a single time. The chain links TRBV5-6 to TRBJ2-3; D is perhaps TRBD2 (6 bases). The V gene lost 4 bases and the J gene lost 1 base, with 10 bases spanning the gap. This CDR3 contains 14 residues. CDR1 and CDR2 from the germline V gene are SGHDT and YYEEEE. This CDR3 is CASSQGTGTDTQYF. DNA of the CDR3: TGTGCCAGCAGCCAAGGGACTGGCACAGATACGCAGTATTTT.